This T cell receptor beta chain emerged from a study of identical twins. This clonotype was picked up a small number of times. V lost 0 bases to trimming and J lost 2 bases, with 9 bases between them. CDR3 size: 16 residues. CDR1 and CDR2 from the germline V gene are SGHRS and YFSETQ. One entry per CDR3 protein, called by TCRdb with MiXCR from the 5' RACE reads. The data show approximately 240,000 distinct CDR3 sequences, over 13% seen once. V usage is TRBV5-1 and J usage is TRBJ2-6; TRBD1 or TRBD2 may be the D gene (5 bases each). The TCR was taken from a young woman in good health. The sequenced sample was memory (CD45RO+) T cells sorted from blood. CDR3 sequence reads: CASSLAVGAGANVLTF. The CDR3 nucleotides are TGCGCCAGCAGCTTGGCCGTGGGGGCTGGGGCCAACGTCCTGACTTTC.